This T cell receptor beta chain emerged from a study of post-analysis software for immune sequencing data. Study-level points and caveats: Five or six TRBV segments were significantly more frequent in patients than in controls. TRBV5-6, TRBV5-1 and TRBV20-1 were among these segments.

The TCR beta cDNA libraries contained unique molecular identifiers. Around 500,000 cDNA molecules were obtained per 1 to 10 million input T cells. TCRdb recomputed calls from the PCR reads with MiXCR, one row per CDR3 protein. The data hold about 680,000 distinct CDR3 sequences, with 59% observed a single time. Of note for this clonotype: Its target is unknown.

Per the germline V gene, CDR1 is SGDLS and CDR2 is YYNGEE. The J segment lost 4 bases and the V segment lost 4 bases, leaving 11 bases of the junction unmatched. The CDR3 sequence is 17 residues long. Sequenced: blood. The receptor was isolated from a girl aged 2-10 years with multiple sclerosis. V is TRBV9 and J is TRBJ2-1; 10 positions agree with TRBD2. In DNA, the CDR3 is TGTGCCAGCAGCCCCCTGAGGGGTAGCGGGGGGTACAATGAGCAGTTCTTC. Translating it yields CASSPLRGSGGYNEQFF.